The 29 T cell receptor beta chains listed next were all sequenced from one sample in a study of T cell responses to AZD1222 COVID-19 vaccine. Measured with immunoSEQ multiplex PCR; TCRdb has only the in-frame clones, and not every one. The table shows roughly 120,000 clones, with around 88% occurring only once. Sequencing was performed on peripheral blood, taken 28 days after the second AZD1222 dose. The receptors here all came from an adult who received the AZD1222 COVID-19 vaccine.

This clone has just one count. The chain is built from TRBV10-2 and TRBJ1-3; D is undetermined. This CDR3 has 13 residues. Per the germline V gene, CDR1 is WSHSY and CDR2 is SAAADI. V was shortened by 6 bases and J by 0 bases, with 6 bases between the two germline ends. The CDR3 region is CASRESSGNTIYF. CDR3 sequence (DNA): TGCGCCAGCAGAGAGAGCTCTGGAAACACCATATATTTT.

The chain combines TRBV4-3 with TRBJ2-7; possibly TRBD1 for D (5 bases). This CDR3 has 14 amino acids. Germline V lookup: CDR1 LGHNA, CDR2 YSLEER. Trimming shortened V by 2 bases and J by 1 base, and 9 bases separated the two germline ends. The CDR3 here is CASSQIRQSYEQYF. The CDR3 coding sequence is TGCGCCAGCAGCCAAATCCGACAGTCCTACGAGCAGTACTTC.

This sequence joins TRBV29-1 and TRBJ1-1, with D tentatively TRBD1 (6 bases). V lost 7 bases and J 0 bases, leaving 12 bases between the germline ends. The germline V gene encodes CDR1 SQVTM and CDR2 ANQGSEA. The CDR3 runs 13 residues. The CDR3 loop is CSATGQMNTEAFF. The CDR3 region has the DNA TGCAGCGCCACCGGACAGATGAACACTGAAGCTTTCTTT.

The chain links TRBV4-1 to TRBJ2-1; 7 bases line up with TRBD2. J lost 9 bases, V lost 3 bases, and 14 bases had no gene match. The germline CDR1 and CDR2 sequences are MGHRA and YSYEKL. The CDR3 has 16 amino acids. The CDR3 DNA reads as TGCGCCAGCAGCCAGGATGGGGGGGTCGGGCGGAGTGAGCAGTTCTTC. Protein: CASSQDGGVGRSEQFF.

The V and J genes are TRBV10-3 and TRBJ1-2; D ambiguous. The CDR3 has 13 residues. Germline CDR1 is ENHRY and CDR2 is SYGVKD. Trimming left V 11 bases short and J 3 bases short, with 16 bases between. CDR3 coding DNA: TGTGCCGTGGCGGTGCGGGTCGACTATGGCTACACCTTC. This gives the protein CAVAVRVDYGYTF.

This clone was seen more than once but under ten times. The chain employs TRBV5-1 and TRBJ2-2, with TRBD2 matching over 8 bases. CDR1 SGHRS and CDR2 YFSETQ come from the germline V gene. V trimming: 2 bases; J trimming: 4 bases; junction bases outside the gene matches: 7. This CDR3 is 16 amino acids long. The CDR3 spells CASSFSSGGSTGELFF. The CDR3 nucleotides are TGCGCCAGCAGCTTTTCGAGCGGGGGAAGCACCGGGGAGCTGTTTTTT.

The chain joins TRBV5-1 to TRBJ1-1, with D unresolved. CDR3 size: 13 residues. Looked up from germline, CDR1 is SGHRS and CDR2 is YFSETQ. Trimming removed 3 bases from V and 5 bases from J, with 11 bases in between. The CDR3 DNA sequence: TGCGCCAGCAGCTCGGCCTTACAGACTGAAGCTTTCTTT. Translated: CASSSALQTEAFF.

This chain connects TRBV12-3 or TRBV12-4 to TRBJ1-1, with D tentatively TRBD1 (6 bases). V gave up 6 bases and J gave up 11 bases, with 16 bases separating them. There are 12 residues in the CDR3. Here the CDR3 reads CASSNRDIDAFF. The CDR3 DNA is TGTGCCAGCAGCAACCGGGACATTGACGCTTTCTTT.

The chain carries TRBV7-3 and TRBJ2-2, with TRBD1 matching over 7 bases. J was trimmed by 2 bases and V by 5 bases; bases with no gene match: 2. The CDR3 spans 14 residues. CDR1 SGHTA and CDR2 FQGTGA come from the germline V gene. CDR3 in amino acids: CASSRQGNTGELFF. CDR3 DNA sequence: TGTGCCAGCAGCAGACAGGGTAACACCGGGGAGCTGTTTTTT.

This clone was recorded many times. The gene calls are TRBV4-1 and TRBJ1-5; no clear D. V lost 0 bases and J lost 1, with 19 bases in between. Germline V gene data show CDR1 as MGHRA and CDR2 as YSYEKL. The CDR3 runs to 19 residues. CDR3 sequence reads: CASSQDRVRKARSNQPQHF. The CDR3 region has the DNA TGCGCCAGCAGCCAAGATAGGGTTAGGAAGGCGAGGAGCAATCAGCCCCAGCATTTT.

The genes are TRBV9 and TRBJ2-1; 7 bases are a match to TRBD2. Germline CDR1 is SGDLS and CDR2 is YYNGEE. V shed 0 bases and J 3 bases; nucleotides not matched to a gene: 9. The CDR3 is 17 amino acids. In DNA form, the CDR3 reads TGTGCCAGCAGCGTAGAGATAGGGGCTAGCGGCTACAATGAGCAGTTCTTC. Its translation: CASSVEIGASGYNEQFF. Drawing the rest from reference TRBV9 and TRBJ2-1, the complete variable domain is DSGVTQTPKHLITATGQRVTLRCSPRSGDLSVYWYQQSLDQGLQFLIQYYNGEERAKGNILERFSAQQFPDLHSELNLSSLELGDSALYFCASSVEIGASGYNEQFFGPGTRLTVL.

The chain links TRBV6-4 to TRBJ2-3; TRBD1 matches 10 bases. The CDR3 extends over 15 amino acids. Unmatched junction bases numbered 9, after V lost 6 bases and J lost 6 bases. Germline CDR1 MRHNA, CDR2 SNTAGT. The CDR3 region has the DNA TGTGCCAGCAGCCCACGGACAGGGGGAGGGGATACGCAGTATTTT. Amino acid sequence: CASSPRTGGGDTQYF.

This sequence joins TRBV6-5 and TRBJ1-4; D is uncertain. Germline V gene data show CDR1 as MNHEY and CDR2 as SVGAGI. Trimming removed 6 bases at V and 8 bases at J, with 10 bases between. This CDR3 region has 12 residues. The CDR3 sequence: CASSLGPEKLFF. For the CDR3, the DNA is TGTGCCAGCAGCCTTGGACCGGAAAAACTGTTTTTT.

This clone was observed a few times. The chain combines TRBV18 with TRBJ1-2; 9 positions match TRBD1. This CDR3 is built from 16 residues. With V trimmed by 3 bases and J by 1 base, 6 bases remained unmatched. CDR1 is KGHSH and CDR2 is LQKENI in the germline V gene. As DNA, the CDR3 is TGTGCCAGCTCACCTCCGGACAGGGGTGTTAACTATGGCTACACCTTC. Its translation is CASSPPDRGVNYGYTF.

V usage is TRBV7-3 and J usage is TRBJ2-2, with D uncertain. Trimming took 0 bases from V and 6 from J, leaving 8 bases between them. CDR1 and CDR2 from the germline V gene are SGHTA and FQGTGA. The CDR3 spans 14 residues. The CDR3 protein is CASSLTRTAGELFF. The DNA for the CDR3 is TGTGCCAGCAGCTTAACGCGCACGGCCGGGGAGCTGTTTTTT.

V usage is TRBV13 and J usage is TRBJ1-6; a possible D gene is TRBD1 (5 bases). V lost 5 bases, J lost 6 bases, and 14 bases lay in between. From germline, CDR1 is PRHDT and CDR2 FYEKMQ (reference sequence). The CDR3 is 15 residues long. The CDR3 reads CASSHRREINSPLHF. In DNA form, the CDR3 reads TGTGCCAGCAGCCACAGGCGGGAGATTAATTCACCCCTCCACTTT. The whole variable domain, filled in from reference TRBV13 and TRBJ1-6, reads AAGVIQSPRHLIKEKRETATLKCYPIPRHDTVYWYQQGPGQDPQFLISFYEKMQSDKGSIPDRFSAQQFSDYHSELNMSSLELGDSALYFCASSHRREINSPLHFGNGTRLTVT.

The rearrangement links TRBV11-2 to TRBJ1-4; D not resolved. The ends were cut back, 1 base at V and 7 bases at J, with 13 bases in the middle. The CDR3 loop spans 15 amino acids. CDR1 is SGHAT, CDR2 FQNNGV, per germline. As DNA, the CDR3 is TGTGCCAGCAGCTTAGTAATCGGAGGAGGTGAAAAACTGTTTTTT. Its translation is CASSLVIGGGEKLFF.

The V call is TRBV11-2, the J call TRBJ1-2; a possible D gene is TRBD1 (5 bases). Germline V lookup: CDR1 SGHAT, CDR2 FQNNGV. With 6 bases removed from V and 0 bases from J, the gap between germline ends came to 20 bases. The CDR3 loop spans 17 amino acids. The CDR3 sequence: CASRRFPGSQANYGYTF. The CDR3 DNA follows: TGTGCCAGCAGACGATTTCCAGGGTCCCAAGCTAACTATGGCTACACCTTC. Looking up the rest from reference TRBV11-2 and TRBJ1-2 gives the full variable domain: EAGVAQSPRYKIIEKRQSVAFWCNPISGHATLYWYQQILGQGPKLLIQFQNNGVVDDSQLPKDRFSAERLKGVDSTLKIQPAKLEDSAVYLCASRRFPGSQANYGYTFGSGTRLTVV.

The genes are TRBV7-2 and TRBJ1-2; 10 bases fit TRBD1. Germline V lookup: CDR1 SGHTA, CDR2 FQGNSA. This CDR3 comprises 15 residues. The trim removed 5 bases at V and 2 bases at J, leaving 5 bases unmatched. CDR3 in amino acids: CASSIGTGVNYGYTF. The DNA of the CDR3 is TGTGCCAGCAGCATCGGGACAGGGGTAAACTATGGCTACACCTTC.

The V and J genes are TRBV19 and TRBJ1-1; D perhaps matches TRBD1 (6 bases). The V gene's germline CDR1 is LNHDA and CDR2 SQIVND (reference sequence). The CDR3 has 12 amino acids. V gave up 3 bases and J gave up 11 bases, with 13 bases separating them. In nucleotides, the CDR3 is TGTGCCAGTAGTATGAGGGGGTTGGGGGCTTTCTTT. It specifies CASSMRGLGAFF.

The chain combines TRBV12-3 or TRBV12-4 with TRBJ1-4; D is possibly TRBD1 (5 bases). The length of the CDR3 is 13 residues. V was clipped by 7 bases and J by 3 bases, with 9 bases between them. CDR3 region: CASTGPPNEKLFF. In DNA form, the CDR3 reads TGTGCCAGCACGGGGCCCCCTAATGAAAAACTGTTTTTT.

The rearrangement joins TRBV10-3 to TRBJ1-2, with 9 bases that match TRBD1. Germline CDR1 ENHRY, CDR2 SYGVKD. V lost 5 bases and J lost 8; bases outside the gene matches: 6. The CDR3 consists of 13 residues. The DNA of the CDR3 is TGTGCCATCAGTCCCACAGGGGGCGAGGGCTACACCTTC. This gives the protein CAISPTGGEGYTF.

The genes are TRBV21-1 and TRBJ2-1; the listed D gene, TRBD1, was not tested against the DNA. TRBV21-1 is termed a pseudogene. This CDR3 is built from 18 residues. This chain's CDR3 is CASSKVRTGGGSYNEQFF. The CDR3 DNA reads as TGTGCCAGCAGCAAAGTAAGGACAGGAGGCGGCTCCTACAATGAGCAGTTCTTC.

CDR3 bases: TGTGCCAGCAGCTTGACAGGGAAGTACCAAGAGACCCAGTACTTC. Protein: CASSLTGKYQETQYF. V gene TRBV7-6 combines with J gene TRBJ2-5, with 7 bases aligning to TRBD1. Trimming took 3 bases from V and 0 from J; bases not matched to a gene: 4. From germline, CDR1 is SGHVS and CDR2 FNYEAQ. The CDR3 runs to 15 residues. The whole variable domain, remainder taken from reference TRBV7-6 and TRBJ2-5, is GAGVSQSPRYKVTKRGQDVALRCDPISGHVSLYWYRQALGQGPEFLTYFNYEAQQDKSGLPNDRFSAERPEGSISTLTIQRTEQRDSAMYRCASSLTGKYQETQYFGPGTRLLVL.

V usage is TRBV4-2 and J usage is TRBJ1-1; 10 positions match TRBD1. V shed 0 bases and J 4 bases; nucleotides not matched to a gene: 5. The CDR3 totals 16 residues. Germline V gene sequence: CDR1 LGHNA, CDR2 YNFKEQ. CDR3 sequence reads: CASSQDFWTGGTEAFF. CDR3 bases: TGTGCCAGCAGCCAAGATTTTTGGACAGGGGGCACTGAAGCTTTCTTT.

The V call is TRBV4-3, the J call TRBJ1-2; possible D gene TRBD1, 6 bases. V was clipped by 1 base and J by 8 bases, with 20 bases between them. This CDR3 is 16 amino acids long. Germline CDR1 is LGHNA and CDR2 is YSLEER. The CDR3 region is CASSQGDILGVSGYTF. The CDR3, as DNA: TGCGCCAGCAGCCAAGGGGACATCCTTGGGGTATCGGGCTACACCTTC.

The chain is built from TRBV5-1 and TRBJ2-1; 13 nucleotides align to TRBD2. CDR3 length: 15 amino acids. Per germline, CDR1 SGHRS and CDR2 YFSETQ. The J segment lost 6 bases and the V segment lost 2 bases, leaving 2 bases of the junction unmatched. The DNA for the CDR3 is TGCGCCAGCAGCTTCGGACTAGCGGGGGCCAATGAGCAGTTCTTC. This translates into CASSFGLAGANEQFF.

The genes are TRBV6-5 and TRBJ2-1, with 10 bases matching TRBD1. This CDR3 has 14 amino acids. Germline CDR1 and CDR2: MNHEY and SVGAGI. The V segment lost 5 bases and the J segment 6 bases; nucleotides outside the gene matches: 4. CDR3 bases: TGTGCCAGCAGTCCTTGGGACAGGGGCAATGAGCAGTTCTTC. Residues: CASSPWDRGNEQFF.

The gene calls are TRBV4-3 and TRBJ1-2; possible D gene TRBD1, 6 bases. Trimming shortened V by 3 bases and J by 4 bases, and 15 bases separated the two germline ends. Germline lookup yields CDR1 LGHNA and CDR2 YSLEER. The CDR3 length is 15 residues. DNA for the CDR3: TGCGCCAGCAGCCATACAATACAGGGCGCCTATGGCTACACCTTC. It translates to CASSHTIQGAYGYTF.